This entry lists 19 T cell receptor beta chains sequenced from one sample in a study of CD8+ T cells in alopecia areata. TCR sequencing used cDNA made by reverse transcription of extracted RNA. Assay: immunoSEQ multiplex PCR; the TCRdb copy retains only in-frame clones and omits some. The sample has about 130,000 clones; more than 40% are singletons. This material consisted of CD8+ T cells sorted from blood, taken at week 0. Every receptor here comes from a human donor with alopecia areata.

The rearrangement links TRBV18 to TRBJ1-1; a weak D match, TRBD1 (6 bases). V was trimmed by 2 bases and J by 1 base, leaving 11 bases between them. CDR1 KGHSH and CDR2 LQKENI come from the germline V gene. The CDR3 has 15 amino acids. CDR3 coding DNA: TGTGCCAGCTCACCAAATGGACAGAGGAACACTGAAGCTTTCTTT. Translated, it gives CASSPNGQRNTEAFF.

In its sample, this clone was seen once. The V call is TRBV5-1, the J call TRBJ1-1; D is undetermined. This CDR3 region has 14 residues. Germline values: CDR1 SGHRS, CDR2 YFSETQ. V was clipped by 3 bases and J by 3 bases, with 12 bases between them. The CDR3 DNA reads as TGCGCCAGCAGCTCCCCCGGATCTCACACTGAAGCTTTCTTT. This encodes CASSSPGSHTEAFF. Full variable domain (outside the CDR3, taken from reference TRBV5-1 and TRBJ1-1): KAGVTQTPRYLIKTRGQQVTLSCSPISGHRSVSWYQQTPGQGLQFLFEYFSETQRNKGNFPGRFSGRQFSNSRSEMNVSTLELGDSALYLCASSSPGSHTEAFFGQGTRLTVV.

A few counts support this clone. The chain joins TRBV7-6 to TRBJ1-1; a possible D gene is TRBD1 (6 bases). Per the germline V gene, CDR1 is SGHVS and CDR2 is FNYEAQ. The CDR3 extends over 14 amino acids. Trimming took off 5 bases at V and 0 bases at J, with 10 bases between the two ends. As DNA, the CDR3 is TGTGCCAGCAGCCGACAGGTCTTGAACACTGAAGCTTTCTTT. This sequence encodes CASSRQVLNTEAFF.

The V call is TRBV25-1, the J call TRBJ1-2; 7 nucleotides agree with TRBD1. The CDR3 is made up of 14 amino acids. Germline-derived CDR1 and CDR2 are MGHDK and SYGVNS. The ends lost 4 bases at V and 2 bases at J; junction bases unmatched: 4. The CDR3 region is CASSAQTGNYGYTF. CDR3 bases: TGTGCCAGCAGTGCCCAGACAGGGAACTATGGCTACACCTTC.

The genes are TRBV29-1 and TRBJ2-7; 10 bases line up with TRBD1. The CDR3 runs 13 residues. Per the germline V gene, CDR1 is SQVTM and CDR2 is ANQGSEA. The V segment lost 1 base and the J segment 6 bases; nucleotides outside the gene matches: 3. CDR3 protein: CSVEGGQGIEQYF. CDR3 DNA: TGCAGCGTTGAAGGGGGACAGGGGATCGAGCAGTACTTC.

The genes are TRBV6-5 and TRBJ1-2, with no clear D. The germline V gene has CDR1 MNHEY and CDR2 SVGAGI. The CDR3 extends over 16 amino acids. V lost 0 bases and J lost 3, with 14 bases in between. This CDR3 reads CASSYSRHPSDYGYTF. The CDR3 nucleotides are TGTGCCAGCAGTTACTCGAGGCACCCCTCGGACTATGGCTACACCTTC.

CDR3 DNA: TGTGCCAGCAGTTGGGACTATCAAGAGACCCAGTACTTC. It codes for CASSWDYQETQYF. V and J are TRBV5-6 and TRBJ2-5; 7 bases map to TRBD2. The germline V gene encodes CDR1 SGHDT and CDR2 YYEEEE. The CDR3 extends over 13 amino acids. The junction had 3 bases not matched to a gene; V was cut back by 5 bases and J by 2 bases. Based on the CDR3 plus reference TRBV5-6 and TRBJ2-5, the full variable domain is DAGVTQSPTHLIKTRGQQVTLRCSPKSGHDTVSWYQQALGQGPQFIFQYYEEEERQRGNFPDRFSGHQFPNYSSELNVNALLLGDSALYLCASSWDYQETQYFGPGTRLLVL.

This chain uses TRBV30 with TRBJ2-5; D is uncertain. Deletions cut 1 base from V and 1 base from J, with 4 bases between. This CDR3 is built from 12 residues. Germline CDR1 GTSNPN, CDR2 SVGIG (reference sequence). The CDR3 region is CAWSDTQETQYF. CDR3 sequence (DNA): TGTGCCTGGAGTGACACCCAAGAGACCCAGTACTTC.

This clone was counted only a few times. V gene TRBV13 combines with J gene TRBJ2-7, with unresolved D. The germline V gene encodes CDR1 PRHDT and CDR2 FYEKMQ (reference sequence). V gave up 2 bases and J gave up 3 bases, with 8 bases separating them. The CDR3 sequence is 13 residues long. This CDR3 is CASSLRISYEQYF. The CDR3 coding sequence is TGTGCCAGCAGCTTAAGGATTAGCTACGAGCAGTACTTC.

The J gene is TRBJ1-6, the V gene TRBV2, with TRBD1 matching 7 bases. The V segment lost 8 bases and the J segment 5 bases; nucleotides outside the gene matches: 18. The CDR3 loop spans 18 amino acids. The germline V gene encodes CDR1 SNHLY and CDR2 FYNNEI. CDR3: CASSPIPFRDRDNSPLHF. CDR3 DNA sequence: TGTGCCAGCTCCCCCATTCCGTTTCGGGACAGAGATAATTCACCCCTCCACTTT.

V is TRBV15 and J is TRBJ2-1; D is tentatively TRBD1 or TRBD2 (5 bases each). V lost 3 bases and J 8 bases, leaving 14 bases between the germline ends. Germline CDR1 and CDR2: LNHNV and YYDKDF (reference sequence). The CDR3 is made up of 14 amino acids. CDR3 sequence (DNA): TGTGCCACCAGCAGTACCCGGGACGTGGATGAGCAGTTCTTC. Protein sequence: CATSSTRDVDEQFF.

J is TRBJ2-1 and V is TRBV2; possible D gene TRBD1, 6 bases. From germline, CDR1 is SNHLY and CDR2 FYNNEI. The CDR3 extends over 17 amino acids. V dropped 6 bases and J dropped 5 bases, with 23 bases sitting between them. In DNA form, the CDR3 reads TGTGCCAGCAGACCCTGGGACACAATAAAGGGGCACAATGAGCAGTTCTTC. Translating gives CASRPWDTIKGHNEQFF.

This rearrangement joins TRBV30 to TRBJ2-3, with a tentative D call TRBD1 (6 bases). CDR3 size: 15 residues. The V and J ends lost 5 bases and 1 base respectively, with 16 bases between them. Germline CDR1 and CDR2: GTSNPN and SVGIG (reference sequence). CDR3 sequence (DNA): TGTGCCTGGGCTCAGGGGACCTGGGGCACAGATACGCAGTATTTT. Its protein product is CAWAQGTWGTDTQYF.

The chain uses TRBV5-4 and TRBJ1-6, with a possible D match to TRBD1 (6 bases). Trimming pared 2 bases from V and 5 bases from J, leaving 17 bases between. Germline V gene sequence: CDR1 SGHNT, CDR2 YYREEE (reference sequence). The CDR3 consists of 17 residues. The CDR3 protein is CASSLARGRKDNSPLHF. The CDR3 DNA reads as TGTGCCAGCAGCTTAGCAAGGGGGAGGAAGGATAATTCACCCCTCCACTTT. Combining the CDR3 with reference TRBV5-4 and TRBJ1-6 gives the whole variable domain ETGVTQSPTHLIKTRGQQVTLRCSSQSGHNTVSWYQQALGQGPQFIFQYYREEENGRGNFPPRFSGLQFPNYSSELNVNALELDDSALYLCASSLARGRKDNSPLHFGNGTRLTVT.

This chain's CDR3 is CASSSGPGGYGYTF. The CDR3 nucleotides read TGTGCCAGCAGTTCTGGGCCCGGGGGCTATGGCTACACCTTC. The chain uses TRBV7-9 and TRBJ1-2; D is possibly TRBD1 (5 bases). CDR3 length: 14 residues. V lost 6 bases and J 4 bases, leaving 15 bases between the germline ends. Germline values: CDR1 SEHNR, CDR2 FQNEAQ (reference sequence).

The rearrangement uses TRBV9 and TRBJ2-5; 7 bases agree with TRBD1. Trimming removed 1 base from V and 4 bases from J; junction bases left unmatched: 1. This CDR3 comprises 13 residues. Per the germline V gene, CDR1 is SGDLS and CDR2 is YYNGEE. CDR3 DNA: TGTGCCAGCAGCGTAACAGGGGCAGAGACCCAGTACTTC. Translation: CASSVTGAETQYF.

This clone turned up a few times. This chain links TRBV4-3 with TRBJ2-1; TRBD2 might be the D (6 bases). Germline V gene data show CDR1 as LGHNA and CDR2 as YSLEER. CDR3 length: 16 amino acids. V shed 0 bases and J shed 0 bases, with 9 bases lying between them. The CDR3 nucleotides read TGCGCCAGCAGCCAAGATAAGGACTACTCCTACAATGAGCAGTTCTTC. Protein sequence: CASSQDKDYSYNEQFF.

The J gene is TRBJ2-5, the V gene TRBV4-1; 8 positions match TRBD2. This CDR3 has 16 amino acids. Germline trimming cut 3 bases from V and 1 base from J; bases unmatched to any gene: 7. Germline CDR1 MGHRA, CDR2 YSYEKL. The CDR3: CASSHSGAATQETQYF. CDR3 DNA sequence: TGCGCCAGCAGCCATAGCGGGGCCGCCACCCAAGAGACCCAGTACTTC.

This clone was detected a few times. The V and J genes are TRBV6-4 and TRBJ2-1; possibly TRBD1 for D (6 bases). This CDR3 contains 14 residues. V was cut by 3 bases and J by 7 bases, with 13 bases left in between. Germline V CDR1 and CDR2: MRHNA, SNTAGT. The CDR3 reads CASSEGTHGNEQFF. The CDR3 DNA sequence: TGTGCCAGCAGTGAGGGGACACACGGGAATGAGCAGTTCTTC.